This TCR beta chain comes out of a study of shared clonotypes between healthy human individuals. Study details: Samples came from a couple of female and three male donors aged 18 to 49.

Germline CDR1 is GTSNPN and CDR2 is SVGIG (reference sequence). V trimming: 3 bases; J trimming: 8 bases; junction bases outside the gene matches: 10. The CDR3 length is 14 residues. Assay used: immunoSEQ multiplex PCR; TCRdb lists only in-frame clones, some missing. Here the sample spans 2 million to 2.5 million clones, 85% to 95% being singletons. Specimen: naive CD4+ T cells sorted from blood. Noted subset: CD45RA+ positively selected. The TCR was taken from a man aged 18 to 29 in good health. The chain employs TRBV30 and TRBJ2-1; 7 positions agree with TRBD2. In DNA form, the CDR3 reads TGTGCCTGGAGCTCGGTAGCGGGTAGACATGAGCAGTTCTTC. Protein sequence: CAWSSVAGRHEQFF.